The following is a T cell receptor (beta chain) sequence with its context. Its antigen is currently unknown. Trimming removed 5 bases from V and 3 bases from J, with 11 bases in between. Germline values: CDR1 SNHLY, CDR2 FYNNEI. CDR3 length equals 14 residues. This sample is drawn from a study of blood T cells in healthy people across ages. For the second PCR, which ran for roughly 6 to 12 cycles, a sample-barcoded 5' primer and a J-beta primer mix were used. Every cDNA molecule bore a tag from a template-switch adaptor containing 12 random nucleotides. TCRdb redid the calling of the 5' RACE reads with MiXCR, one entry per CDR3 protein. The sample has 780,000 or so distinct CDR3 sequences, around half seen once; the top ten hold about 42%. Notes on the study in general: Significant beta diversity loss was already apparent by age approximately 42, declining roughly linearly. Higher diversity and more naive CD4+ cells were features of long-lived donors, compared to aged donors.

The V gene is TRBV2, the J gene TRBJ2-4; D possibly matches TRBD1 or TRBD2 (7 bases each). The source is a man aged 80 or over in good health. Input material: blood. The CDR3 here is CASSPGGGKNIQYF. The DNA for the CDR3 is TGTGCCAGCAGTCCAGGGGGGGGCAAAAACATTCAGTACTTC.